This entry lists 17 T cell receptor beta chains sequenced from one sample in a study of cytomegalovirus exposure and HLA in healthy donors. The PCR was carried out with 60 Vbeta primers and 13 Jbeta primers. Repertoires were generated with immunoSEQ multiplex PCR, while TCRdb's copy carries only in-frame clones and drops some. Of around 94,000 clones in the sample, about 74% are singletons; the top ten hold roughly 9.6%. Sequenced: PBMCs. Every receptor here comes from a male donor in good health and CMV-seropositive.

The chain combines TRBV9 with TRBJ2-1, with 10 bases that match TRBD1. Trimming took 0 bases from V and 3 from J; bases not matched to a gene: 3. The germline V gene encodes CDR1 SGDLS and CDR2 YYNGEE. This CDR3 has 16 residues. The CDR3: CASSVVGTGDYNEQFF. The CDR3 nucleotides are TGTGCCAGCAGCGTAGTAGGGACAGGGGACTACAATGAGCAGTTCTTC.

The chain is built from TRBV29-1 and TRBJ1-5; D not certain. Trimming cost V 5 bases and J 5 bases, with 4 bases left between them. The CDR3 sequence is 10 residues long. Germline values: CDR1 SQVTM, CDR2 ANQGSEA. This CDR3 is CSVSDQPQHF. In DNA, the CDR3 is TGCAGCGTTTCAGATCAGCCCCAGCATTTT.

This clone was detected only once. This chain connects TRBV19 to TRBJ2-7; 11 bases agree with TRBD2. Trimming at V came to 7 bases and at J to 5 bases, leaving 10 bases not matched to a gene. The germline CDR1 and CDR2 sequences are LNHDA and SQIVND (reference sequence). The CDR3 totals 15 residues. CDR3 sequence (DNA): TGTGCCAGTAAGCCCGCAGGGACTAGCGGCCACGAGCAGTACTTC. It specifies CASKPAGTSGHEQYF.

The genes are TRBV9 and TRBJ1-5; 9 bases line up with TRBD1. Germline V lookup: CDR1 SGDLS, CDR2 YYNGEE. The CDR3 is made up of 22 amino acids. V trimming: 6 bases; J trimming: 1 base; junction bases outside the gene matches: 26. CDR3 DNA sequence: TGTGCCAGCACCTTAGACCACGGGACAGGGATGCCGAAGGGGGTCAGCAATCAGCCCCAGCATTTT. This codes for CASTLDHGTGMPKGVSNQPQHF.

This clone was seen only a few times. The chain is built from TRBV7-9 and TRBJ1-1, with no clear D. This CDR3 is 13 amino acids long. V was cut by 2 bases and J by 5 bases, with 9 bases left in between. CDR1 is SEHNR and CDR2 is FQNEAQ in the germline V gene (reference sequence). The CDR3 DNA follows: TGTGCCAGCAGCTTACCGGAGAGTACTGAAGCTTTCTTT. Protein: CASSLPESTEAFF.

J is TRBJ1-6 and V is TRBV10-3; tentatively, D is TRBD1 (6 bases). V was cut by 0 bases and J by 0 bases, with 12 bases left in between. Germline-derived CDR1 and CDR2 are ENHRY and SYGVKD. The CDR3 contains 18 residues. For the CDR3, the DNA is TGTGCCATCAGTGAGTCCGGCCAGGGGAGCTCCTATAATTCACCCCTCCACTTT. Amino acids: CAISESGQGSSYNSPLHF.

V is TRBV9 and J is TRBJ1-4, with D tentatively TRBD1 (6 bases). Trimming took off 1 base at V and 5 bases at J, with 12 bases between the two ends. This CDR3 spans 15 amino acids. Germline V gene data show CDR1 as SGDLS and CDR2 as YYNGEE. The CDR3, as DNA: TGTGCCAGCAGCGTACATGGACAGTTAAATGAAAAACTGTTTTTT. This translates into CASSVHGQLNEKLFF.

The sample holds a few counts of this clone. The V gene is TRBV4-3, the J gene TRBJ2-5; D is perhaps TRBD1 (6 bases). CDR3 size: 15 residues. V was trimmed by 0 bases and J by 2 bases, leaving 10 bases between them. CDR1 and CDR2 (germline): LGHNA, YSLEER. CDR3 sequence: CASSQDRGKQETQYF. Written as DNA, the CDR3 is TGCGCCAGCAGCCAAGATAGGGGGAAACAAGAGACCCAGTACTTC.

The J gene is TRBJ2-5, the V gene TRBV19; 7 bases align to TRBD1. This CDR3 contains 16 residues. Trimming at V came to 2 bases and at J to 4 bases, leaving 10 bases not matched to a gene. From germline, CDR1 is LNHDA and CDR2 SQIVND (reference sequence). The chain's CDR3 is CASSITRQGGGETQYF. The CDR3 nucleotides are TGTGCCAGTAGTATAACCCGACAGGGTGGTGGAGAGACCCAGTACTTC.

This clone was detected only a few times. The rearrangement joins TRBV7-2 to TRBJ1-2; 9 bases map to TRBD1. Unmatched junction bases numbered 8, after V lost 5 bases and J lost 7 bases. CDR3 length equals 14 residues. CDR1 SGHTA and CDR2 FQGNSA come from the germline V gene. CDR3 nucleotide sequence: TGTGCCAGCAGCCTTTACAGGGGGCAGGGTGGCTACACCTTC. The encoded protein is CASSLYRGQGGYTF.

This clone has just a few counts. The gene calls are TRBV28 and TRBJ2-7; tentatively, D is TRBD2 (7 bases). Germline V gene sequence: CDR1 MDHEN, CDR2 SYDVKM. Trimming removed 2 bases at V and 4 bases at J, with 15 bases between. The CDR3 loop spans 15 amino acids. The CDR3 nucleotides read TGTGCCAGCAGTTTACCGGGGGGCACTTTTTACGAGCAGTACTTC. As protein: CASSLPGGTFYEQYF.

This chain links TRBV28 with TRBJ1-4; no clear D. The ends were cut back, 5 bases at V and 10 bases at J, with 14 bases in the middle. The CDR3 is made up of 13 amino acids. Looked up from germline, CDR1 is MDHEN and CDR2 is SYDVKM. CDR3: CASSPKIYSKLFF. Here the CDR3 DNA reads TGTGCCAGCAGTCCTAAGATATACTCAAAACTGTTTTTT.

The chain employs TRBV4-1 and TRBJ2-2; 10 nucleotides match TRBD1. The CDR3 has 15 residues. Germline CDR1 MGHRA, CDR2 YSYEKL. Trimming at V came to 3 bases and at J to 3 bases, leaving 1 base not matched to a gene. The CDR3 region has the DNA TGCGCCAGCAGCCAGGGGACAGGGGACACCGGGGAGCTGTTTTTT. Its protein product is CASSQGTGDTGELFF.

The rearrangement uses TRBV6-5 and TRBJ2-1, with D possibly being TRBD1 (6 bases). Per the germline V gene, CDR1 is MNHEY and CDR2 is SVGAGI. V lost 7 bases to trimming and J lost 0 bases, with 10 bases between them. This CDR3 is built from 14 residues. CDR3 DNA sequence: TGTGCCAGCAAGGGGGTGGGCTCCTACAATGAGCAGTTCTTC. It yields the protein CASKGVGSYNEQFF.

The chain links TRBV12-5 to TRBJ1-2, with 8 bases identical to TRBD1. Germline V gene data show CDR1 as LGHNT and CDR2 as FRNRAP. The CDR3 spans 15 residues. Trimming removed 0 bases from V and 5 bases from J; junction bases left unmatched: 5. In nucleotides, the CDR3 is TGTGCTAGTGGTTTGGTAACAGGGGGTTCGTATGGCTACACCTTC. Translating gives CASGLVTGGSYGYTF.

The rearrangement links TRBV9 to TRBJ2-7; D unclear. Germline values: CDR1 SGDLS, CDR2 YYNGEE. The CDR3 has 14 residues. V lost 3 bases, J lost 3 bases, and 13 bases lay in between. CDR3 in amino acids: CASSEYRNGYEQYF. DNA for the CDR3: TGTGCCAGCAGCGAGTACCGTAACGGCTACGAGCAGTACTTC.

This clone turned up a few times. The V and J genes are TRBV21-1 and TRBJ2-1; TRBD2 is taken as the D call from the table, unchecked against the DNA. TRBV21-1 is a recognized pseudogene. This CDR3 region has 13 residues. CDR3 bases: TGTGCCAGCACCTTTTACTTCACCAATGAGCAGTTCTTC. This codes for CASTFYFTNEQFF.